The 25 T cell receptor beta chains listed next were all sequenced from one sample in a study of T cells in Graves' hyperthyroidism and ophthalmopathy. Regions amplified from RNA transcripts were the TCR beta CDR3 regions. When the TCR CDR3 underwent first-round RT-PCR, the HTBI primer set was used. TCRdb independently ran MiXCR on the multiplex PCR reads; one entry per CDR3 protein. The sample includes 450,000 to 600,000 distinct CDR3 sequences, approximately 20% seen only once; the top ten take approximately 50%. Sequencing was carried out using blood. These TCRs come from a man aged 40-55 years with Graves' ophthalmopathy.

In this sample, this clonotype turned up many times. This chain uses TRBV4-2 with TRBJ2-1, with D tentatively TRBD2 (7 bases). The CDR3 extends over 19 amino acids. Trimming took 1 base from V and 4 from J, leaving 23 bases between them. From germline, CDR1 is LGHNA and CDR2 YNFKEQ. The CDR3 DNA reads as TGTGCCAGCAGCCAAGGCCAAACAGAATGGGGGGGGACATACAATGAGCAGTTCTTC. This gives the protein CASSQGQTEWGGTYNEQFF.

This clonotype was seen many times. This chain connects TRBV28 to TRBJ1-1, with D possibly matching TRBD1 (5 bases). From germline, CDR1 is MDHEN and CDR2 SYDVKM. There are 11 residues in the CDR3. Trimming stripped 7 bases from V and 7 bases from J, with 10 bases between. The CDR3 DNA is TGTGCCAGCACTACAGACAGTGAAGCTTTCTTT. Translating it yields CASTTDSEAFF.

The chain is built from TRBV6-1 and TRBJ1-5, with 11 bases that match TRBD1. Germline V CDR1 and CDR2: MNHNS, SASEGT. V shed 6 bases and J 6 bases; nucleotides not matched to a gene: 7. The CDR3 contains 15 residues. In DNA form, the CDR3 reads TGTGCCAGCAGCCCGGACAGGGGGCAGGGTCAGCCCCAGCATTTT. Encoded protein: CASSPDRGQGQPQHF.

This sequence joins TRBV29-1 and TRBJ2-7, with 7 bases fitting TRBD2. Trimming removed 6 bases from V and 1 base from J; junction bases left unmatched: 9. The CDR3 loop spans 14 amino acids. Germline V gene data show CDR1 as SQVTM and CDR2 as ANQGSEA. The CDR3: CSVSGGAGSYEQYF. The CDR3 bases are TGCAGCGTCTCCGGGGGAGCGGGGTCCTACGAGCAGTACTTC.

This clonotype showed up many times. V and J are TRBV7-9 and TRBJ1-1; TRBD1 is a possible D gene (6 bases). CDR3 length: 14 residues. Deletions cut 5 bases from V and 9 bases from J, with 19 bases between. CDR1 SEHNR and CDR2 FQNEAQ come from the germline V gene (reference sequence). The CDR3, as DNA: TGTGCCAGCAGCGACCCCGGCGGGGGGCTCCAAGCTTTCTTT. Its protein is CASSDPGGGLQAFF.

The V and J genes are TRBV12-3 or TRBV12-4 and TRBJ1-5, with D uncertain. With 5 bases removed from V and 3 bases from J, the gap between germline ends came to 14 bases. The CDR3 is made up of 15 amino acids. This chain's CDR3 is CASSKWGGNNQPQHF. The CDR3 DNA reads TGTGCCAGCAGTAAGTGGGGAGGGAACAATCAGCCCCAGCATTTT.

The sample holds many counts of this clonotype. The chain has TRBV7-2 and TRBJ2-5, with D maybe TRBD2 (5 bases). CDR1 is SGHTA, CDR2 FQGNSA, per germline. V shed 1 base and J shed 5 bases, with 11 bases lying between them. The CDR3 is 14 residues long. The chain's CDR3 is CASSLGHSGETQYF. The DNA of the CDR3 is TGTGCCAGCAGCTTAGGACACAGCGGCGAGACCCAGTACTTC.

CDR3 sequence (DNA): TGTGCCAGCAGTCCCGAAGGTGGGAGACTAGCTCAGTATTTT. Amino acid sequence: CASSPEGGRLAQYF. The rearrangement links TRBV6-2 or TRBV6-3 to TRBJ2-3, with 7 bases identical to TRBD2. V trimming: 5 bases; J trimming: 12 bases; junction bases outside the gene matches: 14. Germline V gene data show CDR1 as MNHEY and CDR2 as SVGEGT. The CDR3 consists of 14 residues.

This clonotype was counted ten times or more. This sequence joins TRBV28 and TRBJ2-3; 13 bases map to TRBD2. Germline CDR1 and CDR2: MDHEN and SYDVKM. The CDR3 consists of 18 residues. The ends lost 8 bases at V and 1 base at J; junction bases unmatched: 12. The CDR3 protein is CASLLLAGGKGGTDTQYF. The CDR3 coding sequence is TGTGCCAGCTTATTACTAGCGGGGGGGAAGGGTGGCACAGATACGCAGTATTTT.

In this sample, this clonotype turned up a few times. J is TRBJ2-3 and V is TRBV6-1, with 8 bases lining up with TRBD1. CDR1 is MNHNS and CDR2 is SASEGT in the germline V gene. V shed 8 bases, J shed 0 bases, and the junction held 10 bases outside the gene matches. This CDR3 has 16 residues. CDR3 DNA: TGTGCCAGCTGGACAGGGCGACCCCCTAGCACAGATACGCAGTATTTT. It codes for CASWTGRPPSTDTQYF.

The CDR3 DNA is TGCAGTGCTAGAACGCGAGGGGCCGTAGATACGCAGTATTTT. Amino acid sequence: CSARTRGAVDTQYF. The chain combines TRBV20-1 with TRBJ2-3; the D gene could be TRBD1 or TRBD2 (5 bases each). There are 14 residues in the CDR3. V was clipped by 2 bases and J by 5 bases, with 14 bases between them. Germline CDR1 and CDR2: DFQATT and SNEGSKA (reference sequence).

The table lists this clonotype with a few counts. The chain combines TRBV29-1 with TRBJ2-5, with D maybe TRBD2 (6 bases). The V end was cut by 4 bases, the J end by 3 bases, with 15 bases between. The germline gives CDR1 SQVTM, CDR2 ANQGSEA. The CDR3 sequence is 14 residues long. Written as DNA, the CDR3 is TGCAGCGTTGGAGACGGGAGTTTGGAAGAGACCCAGTACTTC. It yields the protein CSVGDGSLEETQYF.

The gene calls are TRBV27 and TRBJ2-1; 14 bases fit TRBD2. V lost 2 bases, J lost 7 bases, and 13 bases stayed unmatched. Germline lookup yields CDR1 MNHEY and CDR2 SMNVEV (reference sequence). This CDR3 comprises 19 residues. In DNA, the CDR3 is TGTGCCAGCAGTTTAATGCGCCCCGGGACTAGCGGGAGTTGGAATGAGCAGTTCTTC. This translates into CASSLMRPGTSGSWNEQFF.

This clonotype was counted many times. The CDR3, as DNA: TGTGCCAGCACTTCCGGGACAGTTATCCGGGCTAACTATGGCTACACCTTC. This encodes CASTSGTVIRANYGYTF. This chain joins TRBV2 and TRBJ1-2, with 7 bases identical to TRBD1. V was pared by 7 bases and J by 0 bases, with 14 bases of the junction left unmatched. Germline V gives CDR1 SNHLY, CDR2 FYNNEI. The CDR3 has 17 residues.

Many counts were recorded for this clonotype. The CDR3 region has the DNA TGTGCCAGCAAAGTTCGACAGCCGAACACTGAAGCTTTCTTT. It specifies CASKVRQPNTEAFF. V gene TRBV6-1 combines with J gene TRBJ1-1; D perhaps matches TRBD1 (5 bases). The germline CDR1 and CDR2 sequences are MNHNS and SASEGT. This CDR3 has 14 amino acids. The V gene lost 7 bases and the J gene lost 1 base, with 13 bases spanning the gap.

This clonotype was observed at least ten times. The V gene is TRBV10-3, the J gene TRBJ2-1; TRBD1 is a possible D gene (5 bases). From germline, CDR1 is ENHRY and CDR2 SYGVKD. Trimming took 6 bases from V and 8 from J, leaving 17 bases between them. This CDR3 comprises 14 residues. As DNA, the CDR3 is TGTGCCATCAGACGGAACCTACAGGTCGATGAGCAGTTCTTC. Protein sequence: CAIRRNLQVDEQFF.

Only a few counts were recorded for this clonotype. V is TRBV6-9 and J is TRBJ2-7; D gene ambiguous. The V gene's germline CDR1 is MNHGY and CDR2 SVAAGI. CDR3 size: 15 residues. Deletions cut 3 bases from V and 5 bases from J, with 17 bases between. DNA of the CDR3: TGTGCCAGCAGTTACATTAAAGGTTCATTGGACGAGCAGTACTTC. It specifies CASSYIKGSLDEQYF.

This clonotype was seen only a few times. The chain joins TRBV7-2 to TRBJ2-1; 14 bases align to TRBD2. This CDR3 has 18 residues. V gave up 0 bases and J gave up 7 bases; unmatched junction bases: 8. CDR1 SGHTA and CDR2 FQGNSA come from the germline V gene. CDR3 coding DNA: TGTGCCAGCAGCTTAGCGCGACTAGCGGGAGGGCCGGGGAATGAGCAGTTCTTC. It encodes CASSLARLAGGPGNEQFF.

Only a few counts were recorded for this clonotype. The V and J genes are TRBV20-1 and TRBJ2-3; D possibly corresponds to TRBD2 (6 bases). V shed 1 base and J shed 4 bases, with 15 bases lying between them. Germline CDR1 DFQATT, CDR2 SNEGSKA (reference sequence). This CDR3 is 15 amino acids long. CDR3 nucleotides: TGCAGTGCTAGAGGGTTGCGGGGTCTGCCAGATACGCAGTATTTT. This translates into CSARGLRGLPDTQYF.

The V gene is TRBV7-9, the J gene TRBJ2-6, with D unclear. V lost 5 bases, J lost 3 bases, and 11 bases lay in between. Per the germline V gene, CDR1 is SEHNR and CDR2 is FQNEAQ (reference sequence). The CDR3 is made up of 15 amino acids. The CDR3 bases are TGTGCCAGCAGCACTCAAACTGATGGGGCCAACGTCCTGACTTTC. This encodes CASSTQTDGANVLTF.

The table lists this clonotype with many counts. The chain links TRBV27 to TRBJ2-3, with 10 bases matching TRBD2. Germline CDR1 is MNHEY and CDR2 is SMNVEV (reference sequence). The CDR3 contains 16 residues. V shed 6 bases and J 0 bases; nucleotides not matched to a gene: 6. The CDR3 is CASSASGGESTDTQYF. CDR3 in DNA: TGTGCCAGCAGCGCGAGCGGGGGGGAAAGCACAGATACGCAGTATTTT.

This chain uses TRBV7-6 with TRBJ2-2; D unclear. The germline CDR1 and CDR2 sequences are SGHVS and FNYEAQ. This CDR3 has 13 residues. Trimming pared 5 bases from V and 4 bases from J, leaving 8 bases between. Here the CDR3 DNA reads TGTGCCAGCAGCGCATACAGCACCGGGGAGCTGTTTTTT. Protein: CASSAYSTGELFF.

This clonotype was counted at least ten times. The gene calls are TRBV2 and TRBJ1-2; D is uncertain. V was trimmed by 4 bases and J by 5 bases, leaving 8 bases between them. Per the germline V gene, CDR1 is SNHLY and CDR2 is FYNNEI. The CDR3 loop spans 12 amino acids. The CDR3 sequence is CASSGAGYGYTF. DNA of the CDR3: TGTGCCAGCAGTGGGGCAGGATATGGCTACACCTTC.

This clonotype was counted at least ten times. The chain employs TRBV30 and TRBJ1-2; D is possibly TRBD1 (6 bases). The ends were cut back, 4 bases at V and 8 bases at J, with 20 bases in the middle. This CDR3 contains 14 residues. Per germline, CDR1 GTSNPN and CDR2 SVGIG (reference sequence). This CDR3 reads CAWIPAGGAIGYTF. The CDR3 DNA follows: TGTGCCTGGATTCCCGCCGGGGGGGCTATAGGCTACACCTTC.

This clonotype was recorded at least ten times. This chain links TRBV2 with TRBJ2-3; tentative D call: TRBD2 (6 bases). There are 13 residues in the CDR3. Trimming took off 7 bases at V and 0 bases at J, with 8 bases between the two ends. CDR1 is SNHLY and CDR2 is FYNNEI in the germline V gene. CDR3 in amino acids: CASTGTSTDTQYF. The CDR3 nucleotides are TGTGCCAGCACCGGGACTAGCACAGATACGCAGTATTTT. Supplemented by reference TRBV2 and TRBJ2-3, the full variable domain reads EPEVTQTPSHQVTQMGQEVILRCVPISNHLYFYWYRQILGQKVEFLVSFYNNEISEKSEIFDDQFSVERPDGSNFTLKIRSTKLEDSAMYFCASTGTSTDTQYFGPGTRLTVL.